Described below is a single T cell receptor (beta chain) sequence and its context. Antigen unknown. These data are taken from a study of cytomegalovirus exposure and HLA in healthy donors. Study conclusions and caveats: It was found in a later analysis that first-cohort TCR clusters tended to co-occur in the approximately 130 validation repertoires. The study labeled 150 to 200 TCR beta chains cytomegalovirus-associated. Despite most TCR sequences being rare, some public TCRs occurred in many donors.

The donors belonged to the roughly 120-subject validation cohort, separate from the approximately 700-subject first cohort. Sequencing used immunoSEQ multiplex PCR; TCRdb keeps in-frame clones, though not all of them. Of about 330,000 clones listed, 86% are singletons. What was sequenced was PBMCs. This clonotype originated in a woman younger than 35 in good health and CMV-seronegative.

The CDR3 bases are TGTGCCAGTAGTATAGGGGACTTTCTCACAGATACGCAGTATTTT. Translation gives CASSIGDFLTDTQYF. J is TRBJ2-3 and V is TRBV19; TRBD2 might be the D (6 bases). The CDR3 totals 15 residues. V was shortened by 1 base and J by 2 bases, with 10 bases between the two germline ends. Germline values: CDR1 LNHDA, CDR2 SQIVND (reference sequence).